Listed here are 18 T cell receptor beta chains from one sample, sequenced in a study of blood T cell repertoires in COVID-19. Some clones are missing from TCRdb's copy, which holds only in-frame ones; the method was immunoSEQ multiplex PCR. The sample records some 120,000 clones, approximately 86% being singletons. Material: peripheral blood. All receptors derive from a woman in her 50s who had recovered from COVID-19.

V usage is TRBV5-5 and J usage is TRBJ2-2, with 11 nucleotides matching TRBD2. Germline V gene data show CDR1 as SGHKS and CDR2 as YYEKEE (reference sequence). The CDR3 spans 17 residues. Unmatched junction bases numbered 3, after V lost 2 bases and J lost 0 bases. CDR3 loop: CASSFLTSGANTGELFF. The CDR3, as DNA: TGTGCCAGCAGCTTTCTGACTAGCGGGGCGAACACCGGGGAGCTGTTTTTT.

The rearrangement joins TRBV5-1 to TRBJ2-7, with TRBD1 identical over 10 bases. CDR1 and CDR2 (germline): SGHRS, YFSETQ. This CDR3 has 16 amino acids. With 4 bases clipped from V and 4 bases from J, the junction kept 11 bases outside the gene matches. Here the CDR3 reads CASSGGPPGQGYEQYF. Here the CDR3 DNA reads TGCGCCAGCAGCGGGGGTCCTCCGGGACAGGGGTACGAGCAGTACTTC.

The V and J genes are TRBV5-5 and TRBJ2-2; D might be TRBD1 (7 bases). Deletions cut 1 base from V and 4 bases from J, with 14 bases between. This CDR3 spans 16 amino acids. Per germline, CDR1 SGHKS and CDR2 YYEKEE (reference sequence). The CDR3 DNA follows: TGTGCCAGCAGCTTGCGCGGTCAGGGGGGCACCGGGGAGCTGTTTTTT. It translates to CASSLRGQGGTGELFF.

The chain uses TRBV4-1 and TRBJ1-1; D is ambiguous. CDR1 and CDR2 (germline): MGHRA, YSYEKL. The CDR3 has 15 residues. V was clipped by 4 bases and J by 1 base, with 13 bases between them. The CDR3 sequence: CASSLMTRSNTEAFF. CDR3 bases: TGCGCCAGCAGCCTGATGACACGATCGAACACTGAAGCTTTCTTT.

This chain joins TRBV25-1 and TRBJ1-1; D remains unclear. V gave up 7 bases and J gave up 3 bases, with 6 bases separating them. The germline V gene has CDR1 MGHDK and CDR2 SYGVNS. This CDR3 region has 11 residues. CDR3: CASTDYTEAFF. CDR3 nucleotide sequence: TGTGCCAGCACGGACTACACTGAAGCTTTCTTT.

The rearrangement uses TRBV5-4 and TRBJ2-2; maybe TRBD2 (5 bases). Looked up from germline, CDR1 is SGHNT and CDR2 is YYREEE (reference sequence). Trimming removed 2 bases at V and 5 bases at J, with 7 bases between. The CDR3 covers 13 residues. As DNA, the CDR3 is TGTGCCAGCAGCTTCTCGGGGACCGGGGAGCTGTTTTTT. This codes for CASSFSGTGELFF.

The chain recombines TRBV7-3 with TRBJ2-1; 7 bases fit TRBD1. This CDR3 comprises 13 residues. V lost 5 bases, J lost 8 bases, and 6 bases stayed unmatched. CDR1 is SGHTA, CDR2 FQGTGA, per germline. CDR3 amino acids: CASSRQGLDEQFF. The DNA for the CDR3 is TGTGCCAGCAGCCGACAGGGTTTGGATGAGCAGTTCTTC. Variable domain in full (rest from reference TRBV7-3 and TRBJ2-1): GAGVSQTPSNKVTEKGKYVELRCDPISGHTALYWYRQSLGQGPEFLIYFQGTGAADDSGLPNDRFFAVRPEGSVSTLKIQRTERGDSAVYLCASSRQGLDEQFFGPGTRLTVL.

Ten or more counts support this clone. The chain is built from TRBV27 and TRBJ1-5; 9 nucleotides line up with TRBD1. CDR1 is MNHEY, CDR2 SMNVEV, per germline (reference sequence). CDR3 length equals 15 residues. The V and J ends lost 2 bases and 3 bases, in that order; junction bases with no gene match: 2. The CDR3 here is CASSLNRGLNQPQHF. The CDR3 DNA follows: TGTGCCAGCAGTTTAAACAGGGGGCTCAATCAGCCCCAGCATTTT.

This sequence joins TRBV9 and TRBJ1-2; D may be TRBD1 (6 bases). CDR3 length equals 17 residues. CDR1 and CDR2 (germline): SGDLS, YYNGEE. Trimming cost V 0 bases and J 7 bases, with 22 bases left between them. CDR3 bases: TGTGCCAGCAGCGTAGGGCGGCGCAGGGGAGACTTCGTTGGCTACACCTTC. Protein product: CASSVGRRRGDFVGYTF.

This sequence joins TRBV6-2 or TRBV6-3 and TRBJ2-1; D perhaps matches TRBD2 (5 bases). Trimming pared 5 bases from V and 9 bases from J, leaving 11 bases between. The germline CDR1 and CDR2 sequences are MNHEY and SVGEGT. CDR3 size: 12 residues. The CDR3 loop reads CASSTGRGEQFF. CDR3 nucleotide sequence: TGTGCCAGCAGTACTGGACGGGGTGAGCAGTTCTTC.

The chain carries TRBV14 and TRBJ2-7; 10 positions match TRBD2. Germline V CDR1 and CDR2: SGHDN, FVKESK. With V trimmed by 5 bases and J by 3 bases, 7 bases remained unmatched. The CDR3 runs to 15 residues. CDR3 in DNA: TGTGCCAGCAGCTCTCGACTAGCGGGCCGCTACGAGCAGTACTTC. As protein: CASSSRLAGRYEQYF.

The chain recombines TRBV5-6 with TRBJ1-2; possible D gene TRBD1, 5 bases. The CDR3 is made up of 13 amino acids. Trimming cost V 0 bases and J 7 bases, with 10 bases left between them. Germline V gene lookup returns CDR1 SGHDT and CDR2 YYEEEE. The CDR3 loop reads CASSLVRGGGYTF. The CDR3 DNA is TGTGCCAGCAGCTTGGTGAGGGGAGGTGGCTACACCTTC.

The gene calls are TRBV6-5 and TRBJ1-2; 7 nucleotides line up with TRBD1. V was clipped by 6 bases and J by 6 bases; unmatched bases: 7. This CDR3 contains 13 residues. In germline, CDR1 is MNHEY, CDR2 SVGAGI. CDR3 sequence reads: CASSLDRADGYTF. The CDR3 nucleotides read TGTGCCAGCAGCCTTGACAGGGCCGATGGCTACACCTTC.

CDR3 coding DNA: TGTGCCAGCAGCTTAGGGGACAGGGGGTTACAAGAGACCCAGTACTTC. Translating it yields CASSLGDRGLQETQYF. The rearrangement uses TRBV7-9 and TRBJ2-5; TRBD1 matches 11 bases. Germline values: CDR1 SEHNR, CDR2 FQNEAQ (reference sequence). The CDR3 is made up of 16 amino acids. V was pared by 1 base and J by 2 bases, with 3 bases of the junction left unmatched.

The rearrangement links TRBV7-9 to TRBJ2-7; 9 bases map to TRBD1. Germline loops: CDR1 SEHNR, CDR2 FQNEAQ (reference sequence). Germline trimming cut 2 bases from V and 4 bases from J; bases unmatched to any gene: 3. There are 14 residues in the CDR3. CDR3 bases: TGTGCCAGCAGCTTATGGGACAGGGCTTACGAGCAGTACTTC. Its translation is CASSLWDRAYEQYF.

J is TRBJ2-5 and V is TRBV2; D may be TRBD1 (6 bases). Germline V gene sequence: CDR1 SNHLY, CDR2 FYNNEI. V was clipped by 5 bases and J by 5 bases, with 15 bases between them. This CDR3 contains 14 residues. In nucleotides, the CDR3 is TGTGCCAGCAGTAGGGTCCAGGGGATGGAGACCCAGTACTTC. It is translated as CASSRVQGMETQYF. The full variable domain, in which reference TRBV2 and TRBJ2-5 provide the parts outside the CDR3, is EPEVTQTPSHQVTQMGQEVILRCVPISNHLYFYWYRQILGQKVEFLVSFYNNEISEKSEIFDDQFSVERPDGSNFTLKIRSTKLEDSAMYFCASSRVQGMETQYFGPGTRLLVL.

This clone showed up just once. This sequence joins TRBV7-9 and TRBJ2-1; possibly TRBD2 for D (5 bases). V lost 3 bases, J lost 10 bases, and 10 bases lay in between. The length of the CDR3 is 12 residues. Germline assignment: CDR1 SEHNR and CDR2 FQNEAQ (reference sequence). The CDR3 protein is CASSFEGREQFF. The CDR3 DNA reads TGTGCCAGCAGCTTTGAGGGCCGGGAGCAGTTCTTC.

The chain recombines TRBV5-1 with TRBJ2-2, with D maybe TRBD2 (6 bases). The CDR3 covers 15 residues. Germline V gives CDR1 SGHRS, CDR2 YFSETQ. Deletions cut 7 bases from V and 0 bases from J, with 13 bases between. CDR3 sequence: CASGGGDANTGELFF. The CDR3 DNA is TGCGCCAGCGGAGGCGGGGACGCGAACACCGGGGAGCTGTTTTTT.